These T cell receptor beta chains were read from a single sample in a study of blood T cell repertoires in COVID-19. Profiling relied on immunoSEQ multiplex PCR, and the TCRdb table lists in-frame clones only, not all of them. The table includes under 200,000 clones, about 90% detected once. The specimen was PBMCs or T cells enriched from blood (not recorded which). Source of these receptors: a woman aged 50 to 60 who had recovered from COVID-19. Each CDR3 is given with its conserved first and last residue. Fields, in order: clone size, D gene, J gene, V gene, CDR3 DNA, CDR3 protein. The D gene is left open where the match is weak. The size field is filled for only some rows; it gives once, few, many or a size class.

abundance: medium-sized; d_gene: TRBD2; j_gene: TRBJ2-7; v_gene: TRBV28; CDR3nt: TGTGCCAGCATCCCGAGGAGCGGGATAAAGGGCTACGAGCAGTACTTC; CDR3aa: CASIPRSGIKGYEQYF
abundance: once; d_gene: .; j_gene: TRBJ2-3; v_gene: TRBV7-9; CDR3nt: TGTGCCAGCAGCTTAGTTAGCGGTTACGATACGCAGTATTTT; CDR3aa: CASSLVSGYDTQYF
abundance: .; d_gene: TRBD2; j_gene: TRBJ2-3; v_gene: TRBV27; CDR3nt: TGTGCCAGCAGTACCCGACTAGCGGGACAATATTCTGAACGCACAGATACGCAGTATTTT; CDR3aa: CASSTRLAGQYSERTDTQYF
abundance: .; d_gene: TRBD1; j_gene: TRBJ1-6; v_gene: TRBV5-1; CDR3nt: TGCGCCAGCAGCTGGGACAGTACCAATTCACCCCTCCACTTT; CDR3aa: CASSWDSTNSPLHF
abundance: .; d_gene: TRBD2; j_gene: TRBJ2-1; v_gene: TRBV19; CDR3nt: TGTGCCAGTAGTATAGTAGCGGGAGGTAGCAATGAGCAGTTCTTC; CDR3aa: CASSIVAGGSNEQFF
abundance: .; d_gene: .; j_gene: TRBJ1-1; v_gene: TRBV6-6; CDR3nt: TGTGCCAGCAGTTACTGGGGGGGCACACCAGAAGCTTTCTTT; CDR3aa: CASSYWGGTPEAFF
abundance: once; d_gene: TRBD1; j_gene: TRBJ2-7; v_gene: TRBV28; CDR3nt: TGTGCCAGCACCAGACAGGGGACCTACGAGCAGTACTTC; CDR3aa: CASTRQGTYEQYF
abundance: .; d_gene: .; j_gene: TRBJ2-5; v_gene: TRBV21-1; CDR3nt: TGTGCCAGCAGCAAAGGACAGCTAAACCAAGAGACCCAGTACTTC; CDR3aa: CASSKGQLNQETQYF
abundance: .; d_gene: .; j_gene: TRBJ2-4; v_gene: TRBV5-1; CDR3nt: TGCGCCAGCAGCTTGCGGGGCCGGGGTCGGGGGGCGATTGGGAAAAACATTCAGTACTTC; CDR3aa: CASSLRGRGRGAIGKNIQYF
abundance: .; d_gene: TRBD1; j_gene: TRBJ1-4; v_gene: TRBV5-4; CDR3nt: TGTGCCAGCGGGGACAGGAAAAGGGGTTGGAATGAAAAACTGTTTTTT; CDR3aa: CASGDRKRGWNEKLFF
abundance: .; d_gene: .; j_gene: TRBJ1-1; v_gene: TRBV2; CDR3nt: TGTGCCAGCACCCTACAGGGTAACACTGAAGCTTTCTTT; CDR3aa: CASTLQGNTEAFF
abundance: .; d_gene: TRBD2; j_gene: TRBJ2-1; v_gene: TRBV25-1; CDR3nt: TGTGCCAGCAGTGAACTAGCGGGACTATTCTCCTCGGCCAATGAGCAGTTCTTC; CDR3aa: CASSELAGLFSSANEQFF
abundance: .; d_gene: TRBD1; j_gene: TRBJ2-1; v_gene: TRBV2; CDR3nt: TGTGCCAGCGCGCGACAGGGAATCAATGAGCAGTTCTTC; CDR3aa: CASARQGINEQFF
abundance: .; d_gene: .; j_gene: TRBJ2-5; v_gene: TRBV2; CDR3nt: TGTGCCAGCAGTGAATGGACAGACCAAGAGACCCAGTACTTC; CDR3aa: CASSEWTDQETQYF
abundance: .; d_gene: TRBD2; j_gene: TRBJ2-2; v_gene: TRBV25-1; CDR3nt: TGTGCCAGCAGTGATACCCCCCCTAGCGGGAGAGGGGAGCTGTTTTTT; CDR3aa: CASSDTPPSGRGELFF
abundance: .; d_gene: TRBD1; j_gene: TRBJ1-2; v_gene: TRBV28; CDR3nt: TGTGCCAGCAGTCAGGGGGTAGCTGGCTACACCTTC; CDR3aa: CASSQGVAGYTF
abundance: .; d_gene: .; j_gene: TRBJ1-1; v_gene: TRBV4-3; CDR3nt: TGCGCCAGCAGCCAAGACCCCTACGGAGGCTGGAACACTGAAGCTTTCTTT; CDR3aa: CASSQDPYGGWNTEAFF
abundance: .; d_gene: TRBD2; j_gene: TRBJ2-1; v_gene: TRBV6-2/TRBV6-3; CDR3nt: TGTGCCAGCAGTTACAGGGCTAGCGGGAGTTTCGAGCAGTTCTTC; CDR3aa: CASSYRASGSFEQFF